The 2 T cell receptor beta chains below come from one sample, sequenced in a study of cytomegalovirus exposure and HLA in healthy donors. With 60 Vbeta and 13 Jbeta primers, the PCR was carried out. Produced via immunoSEQ multiplex PCR; TCRdb's table is partial and in-frame only. This table has some 100,000 clones, approximately 80% appearing once. The sample was PBMCs. The receptors come from a man in his forties or fifties in good health and CMV-seropositive.

The chain links TRBV5-1 to TRBJ2-5; possibly TRBD1 for D (5 bases). V was cut by 5 bases and J by 3 bases, with 11 bases left in between. The CDR3 has 13 amino acids. Germline loops: CDR1 SGHRS, CDR2 YFSETQ. CDR3 loop: CASRSDSEETQYF. DNA for the CDR3: TGCGCCAGCAGATCTGACAGTGAAGAGACCCAGTACTTC.

The chain joins TRBV10-3 to TRBJ2-6; 11 nucleotides line up with TRBD1. The V gene end was trimmed by 8 bases and the J gene end by 0 bases; junction bases not matched to a gene: 0. Germline lookup yields CDR1 ENHRY and CDR2 SYGVKD. This CDR3 has 15 residues. The CDR3 DNA follows: TGTGCCATCGGGACAGGGGGCTCTGGGGCCAACGTCCTGACTTTC. This codes for CAIGTGGSGANVLTF.